The 7 T cell receptor beta chains below all came from one sample that was sequenced in a study of blood T cells in healthy people across ages. For the second PCR, which ran for about 7 to 11 cycles, a sample-barcoded 5' primer and a J-beta primer mix were used. Each CDR3 protein gets one entry after TCRdb re-called the 5' RACE reads with MiXCR. The table shows under 2 million distinct CDR3 sequences, with about 31% occurring only once. What was sequenced was blood. These receptors originate from a woman in her 30s in good health.

The CDR3 region has the DNA TGTGCCAGCAGTTCCGGGACGGTGCAGCCCCAGCATTTT. Translation: CASSSGTVQPQHF. The genes are TRBV27 and TRBJ1-5, with D perhaps matching TRBD1 (5 bases). The ends were cut back, 4 bases at V and 7 bases at J, with 11 bases in the middle. The CDR3 runs to 13 residues. Germline V gene sequence: CDR1 MNHEY, CDR2 SMNVEV (reference sequence).

The chain has TRBV7-6 and TRBJ2-3, with a possible D match to TRBD2 (5 bases). The germline V and J ends were trimmed by 5 bases and 6 bases, with 12 bases remaining between them. CDR1 SGHVS and CDR2 FNYEAQ come from the germline V gene. The CDR3 has 13 amino acids. CDR3 sequence reads: CASSARTSDTQYF. CDR3 in DNA: TGTGCCAGCAGCGCGAGGACTTCGGATACGCAGTATTTT.

V usage is TRBV28 and J usage is TRBJ2-5, with D maybe TRBD1 (6 bases). The germline V gene encodes CDR1 MDHEN and CDR2 SYDVKM. Trimming left V 4 bases short and J 1 base short, with 10 bases between. The CDR3 is 14 amino acids. CDR3 loop: CASSSGHLQETQYF. CDR3 nucleotides: TGTGCCAGCAGTTCGGGACACCTCCAAGAGACCCAGTACTTC.

This clonotype was seen only a few times. J is TRBJ2-7 and V is TRBV6-6; 10 bases align to TRBD1. V lost 7 bases, J lost 3 bases, and 6 bases stayed unmatched. Germline V gives CDR1 MNHNY, CDR2 SVGAGI (reference sequence). The CDR3 consists of 14 residues. CDR3 in amino acids: CASIPGQGIYEQYF. CDR3 coding DNA: TGTGCCAGCATACCGGGACAGGGGATCTACGAGCAGTACTTC.

This clonotype turned up a few times. J is TRBJ2-7 and V is TRBV20-1; D call uncertain. Germline CDR1 is DFQATT and CDR2 is SNEGSKA (reference sequence). The CDR3 runs 13 residues. Between the trimmed V and J ends, which lost 1 base and 4 bases, there was a span of 11 bases. The CDR3 region is CSARGALEYEQYF. CDR3 bases: TGCAGTGCTAGAGGGGCGCTAGAGTACGAGCAGTACTTC.

This clonotype came up many times. The CDR3: CASRASSGWFGDTQYF. The CDR3 DNA sequence: TGTGCCAGCAGAGCGTCTAGCGGGTGGTTTGGAGATACGCAGTATTTT. The V call is TRBV6-1, the J call TRBJ2-3; 8 nucleotides agree with TRBD2. Germline CDR1 reads MNHNS; CDR2 reads SASEGT. The CDR3 contains 16 residues. After removal of 6 bases from V and 5 bases from J, the junction contained 13 bases not matched to a gene.

The chain has TRBV12-3 or TRBV12-4 and TRBJ2-7; D unresolved. This CDR3 region has 14 residues. The V and J ends lost 3 bases and 3 bases respectively, with 12 bases between them. The CDR3 DNA follows: TGTGCCAGCAGTTTCGGTCTCAGCGACTACGAGCAGTACTTC. This translates into CASSFGLSDYEQYF.